This TCR beta chain emerged from a study of cytomegalovirus exposure and HLA in healthy donors. In regard to this clone: Its cognate antigen is unknown.

Germline assignment: CDR1 SGHKS and CDR2 YYEKEE (reference sequence). The CDR3 is made up of 14 amino acids. V lost 9 bases and J lost 6; bases outside the gene matches: 14. Using immunoSEQ multiplex PCR, the repertoire was profiled, and TCRdb retains in-frame clones only, with some absent. The profile shows 100,000 to 150,000 clones, around nine tenths of them singletons. Whole-study findings and limits: Reports described diagnosis of cytomegalovirus status by the classifier as highly specific and sensitive. Subsequent analysis showed first-cohort TCR clusters tending to co-occur in 120 validation repertoires.

The specimen sequenced was PBMCs. The source of this sequence is a man younger than 45 in good health and CMV-seronegative. V and J are TRBV5-5 and TRBJ2-7, with 8 bases lining up with TRBD2. The CDR3 reads CATREKPRGGEQYF. In nucleotides, the CDR3 is TGTGCCACCCGCGAGAAGCCTCGGGGGGGCGAGCAGTACTTC.